This T cell receptor (beta chain) comes out of a study of cytotoxic CD8 clonotypes in ibrutinib-treated CLL. Study background: After a median roughly a year on treatment (6 to 36), response samples were drawn. An average of roughly 270,000 productive templates and 80,000 to 100,000 productive rearrangements was obtained per sample.

The CDR3 is made up of 13 amino acids. The V gene's germline CDR1 is LNHDA and CDR2 SQIVND (reference sequence). V was pared by 2 bases and J by 1 base, with 6 bases between. Study-level points and caveats: While tracking circulating CD8+ T-cell counts, baseline clonality exceeded that of age-matched healthy donors.

With respect to this clone: Its antigen is as yet unknown. Other DNA variants within this sample encode the same CDR3.

Profiling relied on immunoSEQ multiplex PCR, and the TCRdb table lists in-frame clones only, not all of them. The sample carries tens of thousands of clones, approximately 71% recorded once. This TCR was recovered from a human donor with chronic lymphocytic leukemia. The sample in question was PBMCs, obtained after 12 months of ibrutinib treatment. V gene TRBV19 combines with J gene TRBJ2-7; no definite D call. CDR3 residues: CASSITVSYEQYF. Written as DNA, the CDR3 is TGTGCCAGTAGTATAACTGTGTCCTACGAGCAGTACTTC.